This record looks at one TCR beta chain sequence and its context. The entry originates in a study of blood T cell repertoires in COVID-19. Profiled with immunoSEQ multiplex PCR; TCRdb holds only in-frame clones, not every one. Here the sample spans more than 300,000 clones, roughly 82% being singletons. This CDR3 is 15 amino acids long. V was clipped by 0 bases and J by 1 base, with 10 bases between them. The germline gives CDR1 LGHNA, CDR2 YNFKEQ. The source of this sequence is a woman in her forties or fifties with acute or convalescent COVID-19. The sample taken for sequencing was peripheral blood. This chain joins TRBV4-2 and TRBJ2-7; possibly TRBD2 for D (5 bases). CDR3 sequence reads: CASSQELTGSYEQYF. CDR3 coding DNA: TGTGCCAGCAGCCAAGAATTGACGGGATCCTACGAGCAGTACTTC.